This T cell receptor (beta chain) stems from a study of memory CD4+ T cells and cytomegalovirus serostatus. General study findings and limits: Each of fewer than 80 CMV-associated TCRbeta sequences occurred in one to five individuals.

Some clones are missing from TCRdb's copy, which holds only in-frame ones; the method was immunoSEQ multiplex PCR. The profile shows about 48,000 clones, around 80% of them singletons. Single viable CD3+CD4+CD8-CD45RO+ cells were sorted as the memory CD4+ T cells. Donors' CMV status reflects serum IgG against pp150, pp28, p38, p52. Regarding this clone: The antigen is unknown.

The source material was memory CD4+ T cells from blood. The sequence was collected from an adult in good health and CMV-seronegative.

Here the CDR3 DNA reads TGTGCCAGTAGTTCGTCGACAGGGTACACAGATACGCAGTATTTT. Its protein is CASSSSTGYTDTQYF. The chain uses TRBV19 and TRBJ2-3, with 7 bases aligning to TRBD1. The CDR3 is 15 residues long. V gave up 5 bases and J gave up 2 bases; unmatched junction bases: 7. Germline lookup yields CDR1 LNHDA and CDR2 SQIVND (reference sequence).